These 10 T cell receptor beta chains originate from one sample sequenced in a study of cytomegalovirus exposure and HLA in healthy donors. Assay: immunoSEQ multiplex PCR; the TCRdb copy retains only in-frame clones and omits some. Of about 160,000 clones listed, just under 90% are singletons. Sample: PBMCs. All receptors derive from a man aged 18-30 years in good health and CMV-seropositive.

The chain links TRBV5-1 to TRBJ2-3, with 10 bases lining up with TRBD2. V lost 2 bases and J lost 3; bases outside the gene matches: 6. This CDR3 spans 16 amino acids. Germline V lookup: CDR1 SGHRS, CDR2 YFSETQ. CDR3 coding DNA: TGCGCCAGCAGCTTAAGCGGGAGGGCCGGAACAGATACGCAGTATTTT. It yields the protein CASSLSGRAGTDTQYF.

The CDR3 region has the DNA TGCGCCAGCAGCCACCGACAGGGAACAAACGAGCAGTACTTC. This encodes CASSHRQGTNEQYF. The chain couples TRBV4-1 to TRBJ2-7, with 7 bases identical to TRBD1. The CDR3 loop spans 14 amino acids. Germline CDR1 reads MGHRA; CDR2 reads YSYEKL. J gave up 5 bases and V 3 bases, and 7 bases lay outside the gene matches.

The chain has TRBV6-6 and TRBJ2-7; TRBD2 agrees at 13 bases. The CDR3 totals 14 residues. V gave up 5 bases and J gave up 10 bases; unmatched junction bases: 8. Germline V gives CDR1 MNHNY, CDR2 SVGAGI (reference sequence). The CDR3 bases are TGTGCCAGCAGTGTCGGACTAGCGGGAGTAGAACAGTACTTC. This codes for CASSVGLAGVEQYF.

V and J are TRBV2 and TRBJ2-1, with 13 bases aligning to TRBD2. This CDR3 is 19 amino acids long. Germline V CDR1 and CDR2: SNHLY, FYNNEI. J gave up 0 bases and V 6 bases, and 11 bases lay outside the gene matches. The CDR3 is CASRRRLAGGSSSYNEQFF. CDR3 in DNA: TGTGCCAGCAGGAGACGACTAGCGGGAGGTTCAAGCTCCTACAATGAGCAGTTCTTC.

The genes are TRBV6-5 and TRBJ2-1; 8 bases agree with TRBD2. CDR3 length equals 14 residues. Per germline, CDR1 MNHEY and CDR2 SVGAGI. With V trimmed by 7 bases and J by 9 bases, 11 bases remained unmatched. The CDR3 nucleotides read TGTGCCAGCATCCCCGGGACTAGTCACGGTGAGCAGTTCTTC. Protein product: CASIPGTSHGEQFF.

CDR3 DNA: TGTGCCAGCAGTATAACCGGGGAGACCCAGTACTTC. The encoded protein is CASSITGETQYF. J is TRBJ2-5 and V is TRBV27; D unresolved. The germline V gene encodes CDR1 MNHEY and CDR2 SMNVEV (reference sequence). The V end was cut by 5 bases, the J end by 5 bases, with 9 bases between. The CDR3 loop spans 12 amino acids.

This clone was seen once. The V gene is TRBV13, the J gene TRBJ2-5; 10 positions match TRBD2. Germline lookup yields CDR1 PRHDT and CDR2 FYEKMQ (reference sequence). The ends lost 5 bases at V and 3 bases at J; junction bases unmatched: 6. The CDR3 is 15 amino acids. The CDR3 sequence is CASSLWTSGEETQYF. Written as DNA, the CDR3 is TGTGCCAGCAGCCTCTGGACTAGCGGAGAAGAGACCCAGTACTTC.

This sequence joins TRBV30 and TRBJ2-7, with 8 bases identical to TRBD2. CDR1 GTSNPN and CDR2 SVGIG come from the germline V gene (reference sequence). With V trimmed by 2 bases and J by 2 bases, 2 bases remained unmatched. CDR3 size: 13 residues. DNA for the CDR3: TGTGCCTGGAGTCCGGGACTAGCCTACGAGCAGTACTTC. Translating it yields CAWSPGLAYEQYF.

This chain uses TRBV5-1 with TRBJ2-7; D is perhaps TRBD2 (7 bases). The V and J ends lost 0 bases and 1 base respectively, with 14 bases between them. This CDR3 region has 16 residues. The germline gives CDR1 SGHRS, CDR2 YFSETQ. CDR3 in DNA: TGCGCCAGCAGCTTGGGGTGGAGCGGGACATCCTACGAGCAGTACTTC. Its protein is CASSLGWSGTSYEQYF.

This chain connects TRBV27 to TRBJ2-2, with 7 bases aligning to TRBD2. Trimming took 4 bases from V and 0 from J; bases not matched to a gene: 2. This CDR3 has 15 amino acids. CDR1 and CDR2 from the germline V gene are MNHEY and SMNVEV (reference sequence). In nucleotides, the CDR3 is TGTGCCAGCAGTTGGCTAGCGGCGAACACCGGGGAGCTGTTTTTT. Its translation is CASSWLAANTGELFF.